This is a list of T cell receptor beta chains from one sample in a study of beta chain features in type 1 diabetes. The method was immunoSEQ multiplex PCR; TCRdb's version includes in-frame clones alone and lacks a portion of them. The table has more than 120,000 clones, 8% to 13% seen once; the top ten hold roughly 1.3%. The specimen was naive CD4+ T cells from blood. All receptors derive from a young man in good health. CDR3s include the opening cysteine and the closing phenylalanine or tryptophan. A D gene is named only where the DNA matches it firmly. Rows give clone size only sometimes, using once, few, many, or a class for an expanded clone.

J gene: TRBJ2-1
D gene: -
clone size: few
V gene: TRBV7-9
CDR3 protein: CASSSFLAVSYNEQFF
CDR3 DNA: TGTGCCAGCAGCTCGTTTTTAGCGGTCTCCTACAATGAGCAGTTCTTC

J gene: TRBJ2-7
D gene: -
clone size: -
V gene: TRBV7-3
CDR3 protein: CASSSRGQGYEQYF
CDR3 DNA: TGTGCCAGCAGCTCCCGTGGGCAGGGCTACGAGCAGTACTTC

J gene: TRBJ1-4
D gene: TRBD1
clone size: -
V gene: TRBV10-3
CDR3 protein: CAISEGQGAGYEKLFF
CDR3 DNA: TGTGCCATCAGTGAAGGACAGGGGGCCGGATATGAAAAACTGTTTTTT

J gene: TRBJ1-2
D gene: TRBD1
clone size: few
V gene: TRBV9
CDR3 protein: CASSVEGGRLGAGYTF
CDR3 DNA: TGTGCCAGCAGCGTAGAAGGGGGCCGGCTAGGGGCTGGCTACACCTTC

J gene: TRBJ2-1
D gene: TRBD2
clone size: few
V gene: TRBV9
CDR3 protein: CASSVADLSGGAYEQFF
CDR3 DNA: TGTGCCAGCAGCGTAGCGGACTTGAGCGGGGGGGCCTATGAGCAGTTCTTC

J gene: TRBJ1-5
D gene: -
clone size: -
V gene: TRBV28
CDR3 protein: CASSSGVGNQPQHF
CDR3 DNA: TGTGCCAGCAGCTCGGGGGTGGGCAATCAGCCCCAGCATTTT

J gene: TRBJ2-5
D gene: TRBD2
clone size: many
V gene: TRBV7-3
CDR3 protein: CASSPSGVTETQYF
CDR3 DNA: TGTGCCAGCAGCCCTAGCGGGGTTACAGAGACCCAGTACTTC

J gene: TRBJ2-3
D gene: -
clone size: few
V gene: TRBV7-2
CDR3 protein: CASSPLITSTDTQYF
CDR3 DNA: TGTGCCAGCAGCCCCCTAATCACTAGCACAGATACGCAGTATTTT

J gene: TRBJ1-6
D gene: -
clone size: few
V gene: TRBV7-2
CDR3 protein: CASSLLGGYNSPLHF
CDR3 DNA: TGTGCCAGCAGCTTACTTGGCGGATATAATTCACCCCTCCACTTT

J gene: TRBJ2-1
D gene: -
clone size: few
V gene: TRBV6-1
CDR3 protein: CASSVVRRGSYNEQFF
CDR3 DNA: TGTGCCAGCAGTGTAGTACGCAGGGGCTCCTACAATGAGCAGTTCTTC

J gene: TRBJ2-6
D gene: -
clone size: few
V gene: TRBV7-3
CDR3 protein: CASSVDSSGANVLTF
CDR3 DNA: TGTGCCAGCAGCGTCGACAGCTCTGGGGCCAACGTCCTGACTTTC

J gene: TRBJ1-2
D gene: TRBD1
clone size: few
V gene: TRBV11-2
CDR3 protein: CASSQGQGRLDYGYTF
CDR3 DNA: TGTGCCAGCAGCCAGGGACAGGGGCGTCTGGACTATGGCTACACCTTC

J gene: TRBJ2-1
D gene: TRBD2
clone size: -
V gene: TRBV19
CDR3 protein: CASTRLAGGASLYNEQFF
CDR3 DNA: TGTGCCAGTACCAGGCTAGCGGGGGGGGCAAGTCTCTACAATGAGCAGTTCTTC

J gene: TRBJ2-5
D gene: TRBD2
clone size: -
V gene: TRBV27
CDR3 protein: CASRPSGRGGQETQYF
CDR3 DNA: TGTGCCAGCAGACCATCTGGGCGGGGGGGCCAAGAGACCCAGTACTTC

J gene: TRBJ1-2
D gene: TRBD1
clone size: -
V gene: TRBV11-2
CDR3 protein: CASSRNQGGTNYGYTF
CDR3 DNA: TGTGCCAGCAGCCGGAACCAGGGGGGCACTAACTATGGCTACACCTTC

J gene: TRBJ1-5
D gene: TRBD1
clone size: -
V gene: TRBV28
CDR3 protein: CASIPRGNQPQHF
CDR3 DNA: TGTGCCAGCATACCCAGGGGGAATCAGCCCCAGCATTTT

J gene: TRBJ2-2
D gene: TRBD2
clone size: -
V gene: TRBV11-2
CDR3 protein: CASSLVAGGTGELFF
CDR3 DNA: TGTGCCAGCAGCTTAGTGGCGGGAGGTACCGGGGAGCTGTTTTTT

J gene: TRBJ2-1
D gene: -
clone size: -
V gene: TRBV11-2
CDR3 protein: CASSLVATYNEQFF
CDR3 DNA: TGTGCCAGCAGCTTAGTTGCTACTTACAATGAGCAGTTCTTC

J gene: TRBJ2-1
D gene: TRBD1
clone size: -
V gene: TRBV11-3
CDR3 protein: CASSWDRVGEQFF
CDR3 DNA: TGTGCCAGCAGCTGGGACAGGGTGGGTGAGCAGTTCTTC

J gene: TRBJ1-1
D gene: -
clone size: few
V gene: TRBV6-5
CDR3 protein: CASSYRAGGGTEAFF
CDR3 DNA: TGTGCCAGCAGTTACCGCGCGGGAGGCGGCACTGAAGCTTTCTTT

J gene: TRBJ2-5
D gene: -
clone size: few
V gene: TRBV4-1
CDR3 protein: CASSQDRNSLWEETQYF
CDR3 DNA: TGCGCCAGCAGCCAAGATCGGAATAGCCTTTGGGAAGAGACCCAGTACTTC

J gene: TRBJ2-1
D gene: TRBD1
clone size: few
V gene: TRBV18
CDR3 protein: CASSFRDRHNEQFF
CDR3 DNA: TGTGCCAGCTCATTCCGGGACAGACACAATGAGCAGTTCTTC

J gene: TRBJ1-5
D gene: TRBD1
clone size: -
V gene: TRBV28
CDR3 protein: CASLGTGYNQPQHF
CDR3 DNA: TGTGCCAGTTTAGGGACAGGCTATAATCAGCCCCAGCATTTT

J gene: TRBJ2-4
D gene: -
clone size: many
V gene: TRBV4-3
CDR3 protein: CASSQEGRQARNIQYF
CDR3 DNA: TGCGCCAGCAGCCAAGAGGGGAGACAGGCCAGAAACATTCAGTACTTC